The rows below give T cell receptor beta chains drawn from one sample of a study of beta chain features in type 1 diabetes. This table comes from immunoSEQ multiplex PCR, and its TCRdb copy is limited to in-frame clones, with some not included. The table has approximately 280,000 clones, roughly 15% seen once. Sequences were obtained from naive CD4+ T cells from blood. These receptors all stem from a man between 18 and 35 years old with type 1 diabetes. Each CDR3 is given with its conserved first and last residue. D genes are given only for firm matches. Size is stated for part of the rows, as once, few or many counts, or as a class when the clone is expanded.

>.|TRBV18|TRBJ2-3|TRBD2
CASSPPSGGRDTQYF
TGTGCCAGCTCACCGCCTAGCGGGGGCCGGGATACGCAGTATTTT
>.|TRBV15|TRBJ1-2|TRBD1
CATSIKTGANYGYTF
TGTGCCACCAGCATTAAGACAGGGGCTAACTATGGCTACACCTTC
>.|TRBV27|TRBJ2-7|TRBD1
CASSLSIGTGLYEQYF
TGTGCCAGCAGTTTATCGATTGGGACAGGTCTCTACGAGCAGTACTTC
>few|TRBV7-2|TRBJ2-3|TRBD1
CASSPPPHRGGTDTQYF
TGTGCCAGCAGCCCACCCCCTCACAGGGGTGGTACAGATACGCAGTATTTT
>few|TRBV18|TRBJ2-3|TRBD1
CASSPLVGGRSDTQYF
TGTGCCAGCTCACCCCTGGTAGGGGGCAGGTCAGATACGCAGTATTTT
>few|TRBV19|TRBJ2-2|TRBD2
CASSIGTRRELFF
TGTGCCAGTAGTATTGGGACTAGGCGGGAGCTGTTTTTT
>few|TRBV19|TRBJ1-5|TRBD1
CASSIFRGASQPQHF
TGTGCCAGTAGTATTTTCAGGGGGGCGAGTCAGCCCCAGCATTTT
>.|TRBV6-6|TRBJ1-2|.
CASRGAWQANYGYTF
TGTGCCAGCAGGGGGGCCTGGCAGGCAAACTATGGCTACACCTTC
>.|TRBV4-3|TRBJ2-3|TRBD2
CASSQDLSRGGGTDTQYF
TGCGCCAGCAGCCAAGATCTCAGTCGGGGGGGCGGGACAGATACGCAGTATTTT
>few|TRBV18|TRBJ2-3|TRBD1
CASSPGTGRRKDTQYF
TGTGCCAGCTCACCAGGGACAGGACGGCGGAAAGATACGCAGTATTTT
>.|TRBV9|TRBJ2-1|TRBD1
CASSVSRPGQDYNEQFF
TGTGCCAGCAGCGTATCGAGACCGGGACAGGACTACAATGAGCAGTTCTTC
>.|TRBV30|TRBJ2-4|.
CATDTLAKNIQYF
TGTGCGACAGACACTCTAGCCAAAAACATTCAGTACTTC
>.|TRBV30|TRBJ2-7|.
CAWRVGWLYEQYF
TGTGCCTGGAGGGTGGGCTGGCTCTACGAGCAGTACTTC